Sequencing of this T cell receptor beta chain was carried out in a study of identical twins' blood T cells. Study details: Roughly 50 million reads covered roughly six alpha-chain and roughly six beta-chain libraries.

The donors were healthy female monozygous twins, three pairs in total. Sample barcodes were added at both library ends during cDNA synthesis. TCRdb re-called the 5' RACE reads through MiXCR, storing one row per CDR3 protein. The sample yields around 380,000 distinct CDR3 sequences, about 28% seen once. V gave up 5 bases and J gave up 11 bases; unmatched junction bases: 4. The CDR3 sequence is 12 residues long. Germline-derived CDR1 and CDR2 are LGHNT and FRNRAP. This TCR came from a woman aged 18-49 years in good health. The chain couples TRBV12-5 to TRBJ1-1; 11 bases are a match to TRBD1. What was sequenced was PBMCs. The CDR3 region has the DNA TGTGCTAGTGGTGCGGACAGGGGGCACGCTTTCTTT. It specifies CASGADRGHAFF.